These 32 T cell receptor beta chains originate from one sample sequenced in a study of blood T cell repertoires in COVID-19. Using immunoSEQ multiplex PCR, the repertoire was profiled, and TCRdb retains in-frame clones only, with some absent. The sample includes some 370,000 clones, around 86% of them seen just once. Sequenced: PBMCs or T cells enriched from blood (not recorded which). These receptors were taken from a woman aged 45-65 years who had recovered from COVID-19.

This clone was counted a single time. CDR3 sequence (DNA): TGTGCCAGCTCGGGCGGGGGGGTGGAGACCCAGTACTTC. The encoded protein is CASSGGGVETQYF. The chain joins TRBV12-3 or TRBV12-4 to TRBJ2-5; TRBD2 agrees at 9 bases. CDR3 size: 13 residues. Trimming took 8 bases from V and 5 from J; bases not matched to a gene: 6.

The genes are TRBV30 and TRBJ2-5; D is unclear. Trimming left V 1 base short and J 3 bases short, with 3 bases between. The CDR3 sequence is 11 residues long. Germline loops: CDR1 GTSNPN, CDR2 SVGIG (reference sequence). The CDR3 nucleotides read TGTGCCTGGAGTGGAGAAGAGACCCAGTACTTC. This sequence encodes CAWSGEETQYF.

The rearrangement uses TRBV18 and TRBJ2-1; 8 bases match TRBD1. Germline CDR1 reads KGHSH; CDR2 reads LQKENI. The trim removed 7 bases at V and 7 bases at J, leaving 12 bases unmatched. This CDR3 has 15 amino acids. CDR3 DNA sequence: TGTGCCAGCTTATTTAGGTCAGGGGGCGAGAATGAGCAGTTCTTC. Translation gives CASLFRSGGENEQFF.

This clone came up a few times. V and J are TRBV3-1 (or the pseudogene TRBV3-2) and TRBJ2-1; 9 positions agree with TRBD2. The CDR3 has 21 residues. CDR1 is LGHDT, CDR2 YNNKEL, per germline (reference sequence). Trimming at V came to 4 bases and at J to 4 bases, leaving 23 bases not matched to a gene. CDR3 coding DNA: TGTGCCAGCAGCCCCCTCGTCCTGGGTGGCTTTCGCGGGAGGGATTACAATGAGCAGTTCTTC. It is translated as CASSPLVLGGFRGRDYNEQFF.

This clone showed up just a few times. V usage is TRBV6-2 or TRBV6-3 and J usage is TRBJ1-6; 7 bases match TRBD1. Losses at the gene ends were 0 bases for V and 8 bases for J; bases not matched to a gene: 7. This CDR3 spans 16 amino acids. Germline V gene data show CDR1 as MNHEY and CDR2 as SVGEGT. Written as DNA, the CDR3 is TGTGCCAGCAGTTACTCGAGAGGGGGCAGGGATTCACCCCTCCACTTT. Translating it yields CASSYSRGGRDSPLHF.

The gene calls are TRBV24-1 and TRBJ2-5, with 7 bases identical to TRBD1. The V segment lost 1 base and the J segment 5 bases; nucleotides outside the gene matches: 9. This CDR3 is built from 16 residues. Germline-derived CDR1 and CDR2 are KGHDR and SFDVKD. The CDR3 region has the DNA TGTGCCACCAGTGATTTACAGGGGTCCCCGGTTGAGACCCAGTACTTC. Its protein is CATSDLQGSPVETQYF.

This chain connects TRBV11-3 to TRBJ2-5, with D possibly TRBD2 on 6 matching bases. Germline-derived CDR1 and CDR2 are SGHNT and YENEEA. This CDR3 contains 15 residues. V lost 1 base and J lost 3, with 12 bases in between. CDR3 residues: CASSLVGGKKETQYF. The CDR3 DNA sequence: TGTGCCAGCAGCTTAGTCGGGGGAAAGAAAGAGACCCAGTACTTC.

The chain carries TRBV28 and TRBJ2-7; 10 bases map to TRBD1. Germline values: CDR1 MDHEN, CDR2 SYDVKM. The trim removed 2 bases at V and 4 bases at J, leaving 2 bases unmatched. The CDR3 contains 14 residues. The DNA of the CDR3 is TGTGCCAGCAGTTTACGACAGGGGGCTTACGAGCAGTACTTC. As protein: CASSLRQGAYEQYF.

The chain is built from TRBV5-1 and TRBJ1-1, with D tentatively TRBD1 (6 bases). This CDR3 is 17 amino acids long. The germline CDR1 and CDR2 sequences are SGHRS and YFSETQ. The ends were cut back, 4 bases at V and 0 bases at J, with 19 bases in the middle. The CDR3 bases are TGCGCCAGCAGCAGGTCCGGGACACCAGAGATGAACACTGAAGCTTTCTTT. Protein sequence: CASSRSGTPEMNTEAFF.

The chain links TRBV5-1 to TRBJ2-1; 10 bases are a match to TRBD2. Germline V gene lookup returns CDR1 SGHRS and CDR2 YFSETQ. The CDR3 sequence is 16 residues long. The V and J ends lost 0 bases and 6 bases, in that order; junction bases with no gene match: 6. The DNA of the CDR3 is TGCGCCAGCAGCTTGGGGCAAATAGCGGGGGGCAATGAGCAGTTCTTC. It yields the protein CASSLGQIAGGNEQFF.

This sequence joins TRBV6-4 and TRBJ1-6, with 7 bases that match TRBD1. V trimming: 3 bases; J trimming: 9 bases; junction bases outside the gene matches: 8. The germline CDR1 and CDR2 sequences are MRHNA and SNTAGT. This CDR3 is 15 amino acids long. This CDR3 reads CASSEQTGRGSPLHF. The CDR3 DNA reads as TGTGCCAGCAGTGAGCAGACAGGGAGAGGTTCACCCCTCCACTTT.

This chain connects TRBV5-1 to TRBJ2-1; possible D gene TRBD2, 6 bases. V was trimmed by 5 bases and J by 0 bases, leaving 12 bases between them. CDR3 length: 15 amino acids. Germline V lookup: CDR1 SGHRS, CDR2 YFSETQ. Here the CDR3 DNA reads TGCGCCAGCAGTCCGGACTATTTCTCCTACAATGAGCAGTTCTTC. It encodes CASSPDYFSYNEQFF.

The table lists this clone with a few counts. This sequence joins TRBV19 and TRBJ1-1; D possibly corresponds to TRBD1 (5 bases). V lost 3 bases to trimming and J lost 11 bases, with 19 bases between them. This CDR3 is 14 amino acids long. Germline values: CDR1 LNHDA, CDR2 SQIVND (reference sequence). CDR3 coding DNA: TGTGCCAGTAGTATGACAGCTTTTGGCCGGGGGGCTTTCTTT. Translation gives CASSMTAFGRGAFF.

The chain employs TRBV27 and TRBJ2-1; 7 bases map to TRBD2. V shed 5 bases and J 4 bases; nucleotides not matched to a gene: 8. Germline V CDR1 and CDR2: MNHEY, SMNVEV (reference sequence). The CDR3 spans 15 residues. The CDR3 reads CASSNWGGEYNEQFF. For the CDR3, the DNA is TGTGCCAGCAGTAATTGGGGGGGAGAATACAATGAGCAGTTCTTC.

This sequence joins TRBV5-1 and TRBJ1-1, with D tentatively TRBD1 (5 bases). The V end was cut by 0 bases, the J end by 5 bases, with 14 bases between. Germline V gene data show CDR1 as SGHRS and CDR2 as YFSETQ. CDR3 length: 15 amino acids. The CDR3, as DNA: TGCGCCAGCAGCTTGGGGGTAGGGGTAATTACTGAAGCTTTCTTT. Translated: CASSLGVGVITEAFF.

A single count supports this clone. The V call is TRBV6-5, the J call TRBJ1-2; unclear D gene. The CDR3 spans 14 residues. The V gene's germline CDR1 is MNHEY and CDR2 SVGAGI. V lost 6 bases and J lost 8, with 19 bases in between. In DNA, the CDR3 is TGTGCCAGCAGCCCAGCCGGGAAGGGCATGGGCTACACCTTC. Encoded protein: CASSPAGKGMGYTF.

The chain is built from TRBV4-1 and TRBJ1-6, with D hard to call. The CDR3 has 19 amino acids. V lost 0 bases, J lost 8 bases, and 23 bases lay in between. Germline assignment: CDR1 MGHRA and CDR2 YSYEKL. The chain's CDR3 is CASSQDAEGTRVLYSPLHF. In DNA form, the CDR3 reads TGCGCCAGCAGCCAAGATGCCGAGGGAACCCGAGTACTTTATTCACCCCTCCACTTT.

This clone was seen more than once but under ten times. V and J are TRBV18 and TRBJ2-2; TRBD2 agrees at 12 bases. The CDR3 consists of 16 residues. Germline CDR1 KGHSH, CDR2 LQKENI. V shed 2 bases and J 6 bases; nucleotides not matched to a gene: 4. In DNA form, the CDR3 reads TGTGCCAGCTCACCAAGCGCTAGCGGGAGGGCCGGGGAGCTGTTTTTT. The encoded protein is CASSPSASGRAGELFF.

This chain links TRBV9 with TRBJ2-3; 7 bases map to TRBD2. The CDR3 extends over 16 amino acids. Looked up from germline, CDR1 is SGDLS and CDR2 is YYNGEE. Germline trimming cut 4 bases from V and 0 bases from J; bases unmatched to any gene: 8. The CDR3 protein is CASSLAVLTSTDTQYF. The CDR3 nucleotides are TGTGCCAGCAGCCTAGCGGTACTCACTAGCACAGATACGCAGTATTTT.

The V gene is TRBV5-4, the J gene TRBJ1-1; D not resolved. CDR3 length: 16 amino acids. V was shortened by 0 bases and J by 1 base, with 13 bases between the two germline ends. Germline CDR1 is SGHNT and CDR2 is YYREEE (reference sequence). The CDR3 protein is CASSLVGNLRNTEAFF. CDR3 DNA: TGTGCCAGCAGCTTGGTCGGGAATCTTAGGAACACTGAAGCTTTCTTT.

The chain employs TRBV14 and TRBJ1-2; TRBD1 is a possible D gene (5 bases). The CDR3 contains 15 residues. Germline V gene sequence: CDR1 SGHDN, CDR2 FVKESK. Trimming removed 4 bases from V and 8 bases from J, with 20 bases in between. This CDR3 is CASSPLAGPRWGYTF. For the CDR3, the DNA is TGTGCCAGCAGCCCACTGGCGGGACCCCGCTGGGGCTACACCTTC.

This rearrangement joins TRBV7-9 to TRBJ1-2; 9 bases are a match to TRBD1. The CDR3 length is 13 residues. Germline trimming cut 3 bases from V and 13 bases from J; bases unmatched to any gene: 9. Germline CDR1 is SEHNR and CDR2 is FQNEAQ (reference sequence). The CDR3 protein is CASSFPQRTGATF. The CDR3 DNA sequence: TGTGCCAGCAGCTTCCCACAGAGGACAGGGGCCACCTTC.

The J gene is TRBJ1-2, the V gene TRBV11-1; the match to TRBD1 covers 7 bases. The CDR3 totals 18 residues. Trimming cost V 0 bases and J 6 bases; bases outside gene matches: 16. The germline V gene has CDR1 SGHAT and CDR2 FQDESV (reference sequence). The CDR3 sequence: CASSLAALGQSFWHGYTF. As DNA, the CDR3 is TGTGCCAGCAGCTTAGCGGCCCTGGGACAGTCCTTTTGGCATGGCTACACCTTC. The full variable domain, with the rest looked up from reference TRBV11-1 and TRBJ1-2, is EAEVAQSPRYKITEKSQAVAFWCDPISGHATLYWYRQILGQGPELLVQFQDESVVDDSQLPKDRFSAERLKGVDSTLKIQPAELGDSAMYLCASSLAALGQSFWHGYTFGSGTRLTVV.

With respect to this clone: Mismatch with germline at one junction end may stem from a read error. The chain is built from TRBV7-7 and TRBJ2-1; perhaps TRBD1 as D (5 bases). There are 15 residues in the CDR3. CDR1 is SSHAT and CDR2 is FNYEAQ in the germline V gene (reference sequence). CDR3 coding DNA: TGTGCTAGCAGCTTAGGGCAGGGTTTATACAATGAGCAGTTCTTC. Translated: CASSLGQGLYNEQFF.

The rearrangement uses TRBV7-9 and TRBJ2-7, with 9 positions matching TRBD1. The CDR3 is 14 amino acids. Germline lookup yields CDR1 SEHNR and CDR2 FQNEAQ (reference sequence). J gave up 5 bases and V 4 bases, and 6 bases lay outside the gene matches. The CDR3 region is CASSSRTGADEQYF. The DNA for the CDR3 is TGTGCCAGCAGCTCCCGGACAGGGGCAGACGAGCAGTACTTC.

The V and J genes are TRBV27 and TRBJ2-1, with 14 nucleotides matching TRBD2. This CDR3 region has 15 residues. Germline V gene lookup returns CDR1 MNHEY and CDR2 SMNVEV (reference sequence). V lost 6 bases and J lost 6; bases outside the gene matches: 4. The CDR3 DNA sequence: TGTGCCAGCAGCTTGACTAGCGGGAGGGTCAATGAGCAGTTCTTC. Protein sequence: CASSLTSGRVNEQFF.

This chain uses TRBV3-1 (or the pseudogene TRBV3-2) with TRBJ2-7, with 7 bases matching TRBD2. This CDR3 is 13 amino acids long. The junction had 2 bases not matched to a gene; V was cut back by 2 bases and J by 4 bases. Looked up from germline, CDR1 is LGHDT and CDR2 is YNNKEL (reference sequence). CDR3 nucleotides: TGTGCCAGCAGCCAATTACTAGCGTACGAGCAGTACTTC. This sequence encodes CASSQLLAYEQYF.

This sequence joins TRBV27 and TRBJ1-4, with 7 positions matching TRBD1. The CDR3 is made up of 14 amino acids. Losses at the gene ends were 1 base for V and 8 bases for J; bases not matched to a gene: 4. The germline V gene encodes CDR1 MNHEY and CDR2 SMNVEV (reference sequence). In DNA, the CDR3 is TGTGCCAGCAGTTTATTCCAGGGGGGCGAAAAACTGTTTTTT. Its translation is CASSLFQGGEKLFF.

This clone was detected a few times. The J gene is TRBJ2-3, the V gene TRBV7-2; weak D call: TRBD1 (5 bases). V lost 4 bases to trimming and J lost 2 bases, with 13 bases between them. There are 15 residues in the CDR3. Germline CDR1 SGHTA, CDR2 FQGNSA. This CDR3 reads CASSSGHFTTDTQYF. CDR3 sequence (DNA): TGTGCCAGCAGCTCAGGACACTTCACCACAGATACGCAGTATTTT.

The chain is built from TRBV2 and TRBJ1-1; 7 bases are shared with TRBD1. Germline V gene sequence: CDR1 SNHLY, CDR2 FYNNEI. CDR3 size: 14 residues. V lost 6 bases, J lost 0 bases, and 4 bases stayed unmatched. The CDR3 spells CASRPGTVNTEAFF. For the CDR3, the DNA is TGTGCCAGCAGACCCGGGACAGTGAACACTGAAGCTTTCTTT.

The chain has TRBV7-3 and TRBJ2-2; perhaps TRBD2 as D (7 bases). The CDR3 runs 15 residues. Germline assignment: CDR1 SGHTA and CDR2 FQGTGA. Deletions cut 2 bases from V and 7 bases from J, with 14 bases between. The CDR3 nucleotides read TGTGCCAGCAGCTTAGGGGCGGGGGCGTACGGGGAGCTGTTTTTT. Protein sequence: CASSLGAGAYGELFF.

This chain links TRBV5-1 with TRBJ2-1; 10 bases agree with TRBD1. Looked up from germline, CDR1 is SGHRS and CDR2 is YFSETQ. This CDR3 comprises 17 residues. Germline trimming cut 6 bases from V and 7 bases from J; bases unmatched to any gene: 16. CDR3 in DNA: TGCGCCAGCACTTACGAACGCGCAGGGACAGGGGTGAATGAGCAGTTCTTC. Translation gives CASTYERAGTGVNEQFF.